The clone carrying this T cell receptor (beta chain) was counted ten times or more. The antigen remains unidentified. The data originate from a study of identical twins. Study results and caveats: Models underestimated TCR alpha sharing (out-of-frame) in monozygotic twins. Less excess twin sharing appeared in beta out-of-frame sequences.

TCRdb independently ran MiXCR on the 5' RACE reads; one entry per CDR3 protein. The top ten hold 0.48% of the sample, which has 540,000 or so distinct CDR3 sequences, approximately 20% seen once. V shed 4 bases and J shed 0 bases, with 12 bases lying between them. The V gene's germline CDR1 is KGHDR and CDR2 SFDVKD. The CDR3 runs to 16 residues. These records were also assigned to another study, of yellow fever vaccine responses in identical twins. As that study records: Reportedly, the response of twins' T cells to the vaccine seemed partly convergent, partly personalized.

The V gene is TRBV24-1, the J gene TRBJ2-1, with D tentatively TRBD2 (5 bases). Sample: CD4+ T cells sorted from blood. The origin of this receptor is a young woman in good health. The CDR3 spells CATSDPSPSSYNEQFF. The CDR3 DNA reads TGTGCCACCAGTGACCCTAGCCCGAGCTCCTACAATGAGCAGTTCTTC.